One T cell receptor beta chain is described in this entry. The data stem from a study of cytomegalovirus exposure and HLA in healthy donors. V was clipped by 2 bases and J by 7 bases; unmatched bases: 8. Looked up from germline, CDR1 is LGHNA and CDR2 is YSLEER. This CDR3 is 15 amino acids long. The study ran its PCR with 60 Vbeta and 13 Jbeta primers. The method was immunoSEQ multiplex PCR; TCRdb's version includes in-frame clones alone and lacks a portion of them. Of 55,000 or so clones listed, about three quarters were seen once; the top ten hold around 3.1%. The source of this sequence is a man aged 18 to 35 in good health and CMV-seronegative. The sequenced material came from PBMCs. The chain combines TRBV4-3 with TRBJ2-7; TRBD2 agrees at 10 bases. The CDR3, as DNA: TGCGCCAGCAGCCAAACAGCGGGAGGGCCAGGGGAGCAGTACTTC. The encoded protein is CASSQTAGGPGEQYF.